This is a list of T cell receptor beta chains from one sample in a study of somatic mutations in cytotoxic T cells in rheumatoid arthritis. TCRdb's table, derived via immunoSEQ multiplex PCR, lists solely in-frame clones and lacks some. The sample consists of about 25,000 clones, roughly 74% of them appearing once. Sequencing was done on a sample of CD8+ T cells sorted from blood. These receptors were collected from a woman in her late teens or twenties in good health. Both conserved end residues are part of each CDR3.

j_call: TRBJ2-5; v_call: TRBV18; cdr3_length: 16; cdr3_aa: CASSPQGANPKETQYF
j_call: TRBJ2-1; v_call: TRBV11-2; cdr3_length: 17; cdr3_aa: CASSLDFGLGSYNEQFF
j_call: TRBJ2-3; v_call: TRBV28; cdr3_length: 15; cdr3_aa: CASSLRDYHTDTQYF
j_call: TRBJ2-7; v_call: TRBV4-1; cdr3_length: 14; cdr3_aa: CASSQALQTYEQYF
j_call: TRBJ1-2; v_call: TRBV2; cdr3_length: 13; cdr3_aa: CASSEVEIYGYTF
j_call: TRBJ2-1; v_call: TRBV28; cdr3_length: 14; cdr3_aa: CASSFRTAYNEQFF
j_call: TRBJ2-1; v_call: TRBV5-1; cdr3_length: 16; cdr3_aa: CASSLWSSGVYNEQFF
j_call: TRBJ1-4; v_call: TRBV19; cdr3_length: 16; cdr3_aa: CASSMTRDTHNEKLFF
j_call: TRBJ2-3; v_call: TRBV18; cdr3_length: 16; cdr3_aa: CASSMARRGSTDTQYF
j_call: TRBJ1-1; v_call: TRBV4-1; cdr3_length: 15; cdr3_aa: CASSQDAGSNTEAFF
j_call: TRBJ1-4; v_call: TRBV4-1; cdr3_length: 16; cdr3_aa: CASSHPSPGSGEKLFF
j_call: TRBJ2-2; v_call: TRBV5-1; cdr3_length: 14; cdr3_aa: CATRRTGLEGELFF
j_call: TRBJ2-7; v_call: TRBV6-5; cdr3_length: 14; cdr3_aa: CASSYSEGGYEQYF
j_call: TRBJ1-4; v_call: TRBV9; cdr3_length: 14; cdr3_aa: CASSSDRNREKLFF
j_call: TRBJ1-2; v_call: TRBV30; cdr3_length: 15; cdr3_aa: CAWSDRQDYFYGYTF
j_call: TRBJ2-1; v_call: TRBV29-1; cdr3_length: 15; cdr3_aa: CSVEEGLAAYNEQFF
j_call: TRBJ1-1; v_call: TRBV7-8; cdr3_length: 14; cdr3_aa: CASSDLSRTTEAFF
j_call: TRBJ1-4; v_call: TRBV27; cdr3_length: 14; cdr3_aa: CASSFLATNEKLFF
j_call: TRBJ1-1; v_call: TRBV5-6; cdr3_length: 15; cdr3_aa: CASSLGGGHLTEAFF
j_call: TRBJ2-7; v_call: TRBV27; cdr3_length: 15; cdr3_aa: CASSLTSLPAYEQYF
j_call: TRBJ1-5; v_call: TRBV27; cdr3_length: 12; cdr3_aa: CASSLGNQPQHF
j_call: TRBJ1-5; v_call: TRBV27; cdr3_length: 14; cdr3_aa: CASSFRGGNQPQHF
j_call: TRBJ2-3; v_call: TRBV7-8; cdr3_length: 12; cdr3_aa: CASSPRWDTQYF
j_call: TRBJ2-3; v_call: TRBV21-1; cdr3_length: 17; cdr3_aa: CASSKVQTSGGRDTQYF
j_call: TRBJ2-2; v_call: TRBV28; cdr3_length: 12; cdr3_aa: CASTSQAGELFF
j_call: TRBJ2-3; v_call: TRBV7-7; cdr3_length: 15; cdr3_aa: CASSFGTGVGDTQYF
j_call: TRBJ2-1; v_call: TRBV2; cdr3_length: 15; cdr3_aa: CASSSGDSGYNEQFF
j_call: TRBJ2-1; v_call: TRBV19; cdr3_length: 15; cdr3_aa: CASRTQGLSYNEQFF
j_call: TRBJ1-1; v_call: TRBV9; cdr3_length: 15; cdr3_aa: CASSVGGSMNTEAFF
j_call: TRBJ1-2; v_call: TRBV4-2; cdr3_length: 14; cdr3_aa: CASSQDPGSYGYTF
j_call: TRBJ2-3; v_call: TRBV27; cdr3_length: 14; cdr3_aa: CASSLAGLGDTQYF
j_call: TRBJ2-1; v_call: TRBV27; cdr3_length: 14; cdr3_aa: CASSGGSSYNEQFF